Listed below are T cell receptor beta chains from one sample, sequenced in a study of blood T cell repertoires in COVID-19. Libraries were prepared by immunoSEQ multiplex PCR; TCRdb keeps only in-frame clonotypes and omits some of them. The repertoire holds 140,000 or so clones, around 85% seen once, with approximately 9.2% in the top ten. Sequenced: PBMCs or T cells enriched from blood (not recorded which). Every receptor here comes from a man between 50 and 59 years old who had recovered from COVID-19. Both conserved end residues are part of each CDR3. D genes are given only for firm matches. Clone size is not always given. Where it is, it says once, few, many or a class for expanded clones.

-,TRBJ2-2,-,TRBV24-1,TGTGCCACCAGTGGCCGTGGCACTACGAACACCGGGGAGCTGTTTTTT,CATSGRGTTNTGELFF
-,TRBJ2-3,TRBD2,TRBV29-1,TGCAGCGTCGGGGGACTAGCGGGGGGAGATACGCAGTATTTT,CSVGGLAGGDTQYF
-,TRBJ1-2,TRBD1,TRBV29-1,TGCAGCGCTTACAGGGGGGCCTATGGCTACACCTTC,CSAYRGAYGYTF
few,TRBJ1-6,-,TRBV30,TGTGCCTGGAGGAAGCCTTGGGACAAATCACCCCGATTCACCCTCCACTTT,CAWRKPWDKSPRFTLHF
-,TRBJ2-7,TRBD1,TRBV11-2,TGTGCCAGCAGGCGGACAGGGGGCGTCAACGAGCAGTACTTC,CASRRTGGVNEQYF
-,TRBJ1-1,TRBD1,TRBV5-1,TGCGCCAGCAGCTTAGGGGACAGAAAAGCTTTCTTT,CASSLGDRKAFF
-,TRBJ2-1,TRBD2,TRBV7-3,TGTGCCAGCAGCCCTAGCGGTTGGGGTCCCATTAATGAGCAGTTCTTC,CASSPSGWGPINEQFF
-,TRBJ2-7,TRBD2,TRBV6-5,TGTGCCACTGCGGGAGTAGTCTCCTACGAGCAGTACTTC,CATAGVVSYEQYF
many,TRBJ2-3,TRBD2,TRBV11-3,TGTGCCAGCAGTCGGACGGCCGGGACTAGCTTAACAGATACGCAGTATTTT,CASSRTAGTSLTDTQYF
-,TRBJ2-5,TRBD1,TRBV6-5,TGTGCCAGCAGAGACAGGGGGCTAGGAGAAGAGACCCAGTACTTC,CASRDRGLGEETQYF
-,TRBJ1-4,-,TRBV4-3,TGCGCCAGCAGCCAAGGCACAGGGAGCGAAAAACTGTTTTTT,CASSQGTGSEKLFF
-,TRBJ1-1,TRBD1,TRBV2,TGTGCCAGCTCTTACACCGGGACAGGGGGTGAAGCTTTCTTT,CASSYTGTGGEAFF
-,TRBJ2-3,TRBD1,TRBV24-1,TGTGCCACCAGTGATCTGAGACAGGGGCCAGATACGCAGTATTTT,CATSDLRQGPDTQYF
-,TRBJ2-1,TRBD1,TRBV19,TGTGCCAGTAGTCCCGGGACAGGGGCCACTAGCGTCCCGTTCTTC,CASSPGTGATSVPFF
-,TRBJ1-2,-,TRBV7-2,TGTGCCAGCAGCTTAGCGGCCATTTTGGCGGAAGGCTACACCTTC,CASSLAAILAEGYTF
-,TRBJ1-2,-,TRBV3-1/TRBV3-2,TGTGCCAGCAGCTACTCAGTAGGGGACTATGGCTACACCTTC,CASSYSVGDYGYTF
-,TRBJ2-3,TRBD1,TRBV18,TGTGCCAGCTCAGGAAACAGGGGATCCACAGATACGCAGTATTTT,CASSGNRGSTDTQYF
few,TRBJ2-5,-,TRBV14,TGTGCCAGCAGCCAAACGAAAGGGTCAGGGGAGACCCAGTACTTC,CASSQTKGSGETQYF
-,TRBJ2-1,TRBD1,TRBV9,TGTGCCAGCAGCGTAGCCCTGGGACAGGGCTCCTACAATGAGCAGTTCTTC,CASSVALGQGSYNEQFF
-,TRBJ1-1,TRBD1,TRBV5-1,TGCGCCAGCAGCTTGCTCGGGACAGGCCTATACAAAAACACTGAAGCTTTCTTT,CASSLLGTGLYKNTEAFF
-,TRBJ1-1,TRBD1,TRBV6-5,TGTGCCAGCAGTCCAGGGGGACGTGAAGCTTTCTTT,CASSPGGREAFF
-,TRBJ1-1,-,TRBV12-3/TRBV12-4,TGTGCCAGCAGTTCCCAAGCAGGTGAAGCTTTCTTT,CASSSQAGEAFF
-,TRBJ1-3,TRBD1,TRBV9,TGTGCCAGCAGCGTGTTGGACAGGGGGTACAACACCATATATTTT,CASSVLDRGYNTIYF
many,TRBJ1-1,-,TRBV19,TGTGCCAGTAGTAAGAATAGTTTGGGGGGGCAGGACACTGAAGCTTTCTTT,CASSKNSLGGQDTEAFF
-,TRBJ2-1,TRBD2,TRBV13,TGTGCCAGCAGCTTAGGAGGAGGTCTAGCGGGTAGTGAGCAGTTCTTC,CASSLGGGLAGSEQFF
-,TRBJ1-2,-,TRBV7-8,TGTGCCAGCAGCGACCTCCACACAGACTATGGCTACACCTTC,CASSDLHTDYGYTF
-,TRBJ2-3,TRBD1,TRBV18,TGTGCCAGCTCACCGTCGGACAGGGGGCCGGATACGCAGTATTTT,CASSPSDRGPDTQYF
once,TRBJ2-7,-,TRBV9,TGTGCCAGCAGCTCTAGCTCCTACGAGCAGTACTTC,CASSSSSYEQYF
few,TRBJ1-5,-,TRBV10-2,TGCGCCAGCAGTGAGTCAAGGGAAGGGACACAGCCCCAGCATTTT,CASSESREGTQPQHF
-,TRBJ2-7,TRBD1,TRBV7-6,TGTGCCAGCAGCTTAATGACCGGACAGGGTTCCTACGAGCAGTACTTC,CASSLMTGQGSYEQYF
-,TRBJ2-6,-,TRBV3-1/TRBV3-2,TGTGCCAGCAGCAACAGGGTCCCTGGGGCCAACGTCCTGACTTTC,CASSNRVPGANVLTF
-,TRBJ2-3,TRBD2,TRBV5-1,TGCGCCAGCAGCTTACCGGGACTAGCGGGGGGGCCGGATACGCAGTATTTT,CASSLPGLAGGPDTQYF
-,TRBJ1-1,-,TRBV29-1,TGCAGCGTTCAAGGGCAGGGTAGCACTGAAGCTTTCTTT,CSVQGQGSTEAFF
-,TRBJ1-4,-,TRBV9,TGTGCCAGCAGCGTAGGCAGAGGTCGGAATGAAAAACTGTTTTTT,CASSVGRGRNEKLFF
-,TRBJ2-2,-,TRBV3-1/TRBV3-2,TGTGCCAGCAGCCAAGATCGGGGGACCGGGGAGCTGTTTTTT,CASSQDRGTGELFF
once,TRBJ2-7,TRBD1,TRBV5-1,TGCGCCAGCAGCTTCGGACAGGCCGAGGGGGAGCAGTACTTC,CASSFGQAEGEQYF
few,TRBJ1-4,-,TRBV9,TGTGCCAGCAGCGTAGGGGGGGCAACTAATGAAAAACTGTTTTTT,CASSVGGATNEKLFF
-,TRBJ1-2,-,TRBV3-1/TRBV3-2,TGTGCCAGCAGCCACGGGGGAACCTATGGCTACACCTTC,CASSHGGTYGYTF
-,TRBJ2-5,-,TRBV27,TGTGCCACCCCCTGGGGGGGCGGGGAGACCCAGTACTTC,CATPWGGGETQYF
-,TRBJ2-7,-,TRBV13,TGTGCCAGCAGGCCTTCCCACGTGGACTTCTCCTACGAGCAGTACTTC,CASRPSHVDFSYEQYF
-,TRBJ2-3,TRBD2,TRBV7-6,TGTGCCAGCAGCTTACGGGGACTAGAGGATACGCAGTATTTT,CASSLRGLEDTQYF
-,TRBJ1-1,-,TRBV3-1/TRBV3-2,TGTGCCAGCAGCCAAGACGGGGGGGCGCGAGGGACTGAAGCTTTCTTT,CASSQDGGARGTEAFF